The 29 T cell receptor beta chains below come from one sample, sequenced in a study of tumor-infiltrating lymphocytes in localized non-small cell lung cancer. The repertoire was sequenced with immunoSEQ multiplex PCR; TCRdb's copy has only in-frame clones and lacks some. The repertoire holds tens of thousands of clones, with around 85% as singletons. Sequencing was performed on lung tumor tissue. All receptors come from a human donor with non-small cell lung cancer.

This clone has only a few counts. The rearrangement links TRBV2 to TRBJ2-2; 10 bases match TRBD2. The CDR3 totals 20 residues. Germline trimming cut 0 bases from V and 1 base from J; bases unmatched to any gene: 11. Germline values: CDR1 SNHLY, CDR2 FYNNEI. CDR3 sequence: CASSEALTASGGLNTGELFF. CDR3 nucleotides: TGTGCCAGCAGTGAAGCGCTAACGGCTAGCGGGGGCTTGAACACCGGGGAGCTGTTTTTT.

J is TRBJ1-6 and V is TRBV28; D gene unclear. Germline CDR1 MDHEN, CDR2 SYDVKM. Between the trimmed V and J ends, which lost 6 bases and 13 bases, there was a span of 13 bases. This CDR3 has 12 amino acids. The CDR3 DNA reads as TGTGCCAGCAGCTCCCCGACAAAGCCCCTCCACTTT. Translated, it gives CASSSPTKPLHF.

This clone was recorded once. The gene calls are TRBV5-4 and TRBJ2-7; the D is unclear. Germline V gene data show CDR1 as SGHNT and CDR2 as YYREEE (reference sequence). V was pared by 1 base and J by 1 base, with 9 bases between. There are 14 residues in the CDR3. CDR3 loop: CASSLQISSYEQYF. The CDR3 nucleotides are TGTGCCAGCAGCTTGCAGATTAGTTCCTACGAGCAGTACTTC.

The gene calls are TRBV7-2 and TRBJ1-2; D remains unclear. CDR3 length: 15 amino acids. Germline V gene sequence: CDR1 SGHTA, CDR2 FQGNSA. V lost 1 base and J lost 4, with 13 bases in between. The CDR3 coding sequence is TGTGCCAGCAGCTTAGACCCACAGACTTCCTATGGCTACACCTTC. This translates into CASSLDPQTSYGYTF.

The chain recombines TRBV7-2 with TRBJ1-2; 9 bases line up with TRBD1. The CDR3 extends over 13 amino acids. CDR1 and CDR2 (germline): SGHTA, FQGNSA. The V and J ends lost 8 bases and 1 base, in that order; junction bases with no gene match: 2. CDR3 loop: CASGDRVNYGYTF. CDR3 sequence (DNA): TGTGCCAGCGGGGACAGGGTTAACTATGGCTACACCTTC.

The chain has TRBV19 and TRBJ2-6; 12 nucleotides line up with TRBD1. CDR1 and CDR2 (germline): LNHDA, SQIVND (reference sequence). The junction had 4 bases not matched to a gene; V was cut back by 3 bases and J by 4 bases. The CDR3 spans 17 residues. CDR3 bases: TGTGCCAGTAGTATTGGGGACAGGGGGCTCGGGGCCAACGTCCTGACTTTC. Its protein product is CASSIGDRGLGANVLTF.

The chain has TRBV11-3 and TRBJ1-1; no reliable D call. This CDR3 comprises 13 residues. Germline values: CDR1 SGHNT, CDR2 YENEEA. V dropped 2 bases and J dropped 0 bases, with 4 bases sitting between them. The CDR3 protein is CASSLSMNTEAFF. The CDR3 nucleotides are TGTGCCAGCAGCTTAAGTATGAACACTGAAGCTTTCTTT.

The V and J genes are TRBV29-1 and TRBJ2-1; the D gene could be TRBD1 or TRBD2 (5 bases each). V was pared by 4 bases and J by 0 bases, with 10 bases between. CDR3 size: 14 residues. Germline CDR1 is SQVTM and CDR2 is ANQGSEA. The CDR3, as DNA: TGCAGCGTTGTGGGGACGAGCTCCTACAATGAGCAGTTCTTC. Amino acid sequence: CSVVGTSSYNEQFF.

This rearrangement joins TRBV5-1 to TRBJ2-5; unclear D gene. V lost 5 bases, J lost 1 base, and 3 bases lay in between. The CDR3 runs to 11 residues. The germline CDR1 and CDR2 sequences are SGHRS and YFSETQ. The CDR3 DNA is TGCGCCAGCAGGCTCCAAGAGACCCAGTACTTC. Its protein product is CASRLQETQYF.

J is TRBJ2-5 and V is TRBV5-1, with D uncertain. CDR1 is SGHRS, CDR2 YFSETQ, per germline. Trimming shortened V by 0 bases and J by 5 bases, and 2 bases separated the two germline ends. The CDR3 is made up of 11 amino acids. The CDR3, as DNA: TGCGCCAGCAGCTTGGTTGAGACCCAGTACTTC. Translation gives CASSLVETQYF. Full variable domain (outside the CDR3, taken from reference TRBV5-1 and TRBJ2-5): KAGVTQTPRYLIKTRGQQVTLSCSPISGHRSVSWYQQTPGQGLQFLFEYFSETQRNKGNFPGRFSGRQFSNSRSEMNVSTLELGDSALYLCASSLVETQYFGPGTRLLVL.

V and J are TRBV28 and TRBJ2-2; TRBD2 matches at 9 bases. V shed 5 bases and J 7 bases; nucleotides not matched to a gene: 11. Germline V gene lookup returns CDR1 MDHEN and CDR2 SYDVKM. The CDR3 spans 16 residues. CDR3 protein: CASSESGGTSYGELFF. In DNA, the CDR3 is TGTGCCAGCAGTGAAAGCGGGGGGACCTCCTACGGGGAGCTGTTTTTT. Together with reference TRBV28 and TRBJ2-2, the CDR3 gives the full variable domain: DVKVTQSSRYLVKRTGEKVFLECVQDMDHENMFWYRQDPGLGLRLIYFSYDVKMKEKGDIPEGYSVSREKKERFSLILESASTNQTSMYLCASSESGGTSYGELFFGEGSRLTVL.

CDR3 nucleotides: TGCGCCAGCAGCTTGACACTAGCGGAGGCTGCCTACGAGCAGTACTTC. This sequence encodes CASSLTLAEAAYEQYF. The J gene is TRBJ2-7, the V gene TRBV5-1; 8 bases are a match to TRBD2. This CDR3 is built from 16 residues. The V segment lost 1 base and the J segment 2 bases; nucleotides outside the gene matches: 8. The V gene's germline CDR1 is SGHRS and CDR2 YFSETQ.

V gene TRBV27 combines with J gene TRBJ1-2; no definite D call. There are 11 residues in the CDR3. V shed 9 bases and J shed 7 bases, with 12 bases lying between them. In germline, CDR1 is MNHEY, CDR2 SMNVEV (reference sequence). Here the CDR3 DNA reads TGTGCCAGTGGTCAAGTGGGTGGCTACACCTTC. It translates to CASGQVGGYTF.

The CDR3 here is CASSPGTGNTIYF. In DNA, the CDR3 is TGTGCCAGCTCACCGGGCACAGGAAACACCATATATTTT. The chain couples TRBV18 to TRBJ1-3; D is undetermined. This CDR3 region has 13 residues. The V and J ends lost 3 bases and 4 bases respectively, with 7 bases between them. CDR1 is KGHSH, CDR2 LQKENI, per germline.

This clone was seen once. The genes are TRBV5-1 and TRBJ2-3, with D possibly being TRBD2 (5 bases). Trimming left V 3 bases short and J 4 bases short, with 18 bases between. The CDR3 runs 16 residues. Germline V gene sequence: CDR1 SGHRS, CDR2 YFSETQ. The CDR3 region has the DNA TGCGCCAGCAGCTCACAAATAACTAGTATCGCAGATACGCAGTATTTT. Its translation: CASSSQITSIADTQYF.

This chain links TRBV4-3 with TRBJ2-3, with D perhaps TRBD2 (6 bases). The V and J ends lost 0 bases and 0 bases respectively, with 13 bases between them. This CDR3 has 17 amino acids. Germline-derived CDR1 and CDR2 are LGHNA and YSLEER. The CDR3 reads CASSQDPARGSTDTQYF. CDR3 coding DNA: TGCGCCAGCAGCCAAGATCCGGCTCGGGGGAGCACAGATACGCAGTATTTT.

This chain connects TRBV5-8 to TRBJ2-6, with TRBD1 matching 7 bases. Germline V gene sequence: CDR1 SGHTS, CDR2 YDEGEE. With 5 bases clipped from V and 2 bases from J, the junction kept 19 bases outside the gene matches. CDR3 length: 20 residues. The CDR3 reads CASSYTGVGGYKAGANVLTF. The CDR3 coding sequence is TGTGCCAGCAGTTATACAGGGGTTGGGGGTTATAAGGCTGGGGCCAACGTCCTGACTTTC.

This CDR3 is CASSLVGMNTEAFF. Written as DNA, the CDR3 is TGTGCCAGCAGCCTCGTCGGAATGAACACTGAAGCTTTCTTT. J is TRBJ1-1 and V is TRBV14; D is uncertain. V lost 4 bases to trimming and J lost 0 bases, with 9 bases between them. CDR3 length: 14 residues. Germline assignment: CDR1 SGHDN and CDR2 FVKESK.

The rearrangement links TRBV9 to TRBJ2-3; 7 bases map to TRBD2. CDR1 SGDLS and CDR2 YYNGEE come from the germline V gene. The CDR3 runs to 16 residues. Trimming cost V 5 bases and J 0 bases; bases outside gene matches: 9. The CDR3 DNA reads as TGTGCCAGCAGTTGGGGGGGTTCTGCTAGCACAGATACGCAGTATTTT. Amino acids: CASSWGGSASTDTQYF.

The rearrangement joins TRBV7-9 to TRBJ1-2; unclear D gene. This CDR3 comprises 11 residues. CDR1 is SEHNR, CDR2 FQNEAQ, per germline (reference sequence). V lost 5 bases and J 4 bases, leaving 5 bases between the germline ends. The CDR3 region has the DNA TGTGCCAGCAGCGGCGCCTATGGCTACACCTTC. It yields the protein CASSGAYGYTF.

V gene TRBV11-2 combines with J gene TRBJ2-7, with D perhaps given as TRBD1 or TRBD2 (6 bases each). This CDR3 has 15 residues. V lost 4 bases to trimming and J lost 1 base, with 14 bases between them. Germline assignment: CDR1 SGHAT and CDR2 FQNNGV. The CDR3 DNA is TGTGCCAGCAGCTCCCCGGAGGGGGGTTCCTACGAGCAGTACTTC. Translation: CASSSPEGGSYEQYF.

The J gene is TRBJ2-4, the V gene TRBV15, with D unresolved. Germline V CDR1 and CDR2: LNHNV, YYDKDF (reference sequence). Trimming shortened V by 0 bases and J by 10 bases, and 13 bases separated the two germline ends. This CDR3 is built from 14 residues. Written as DNA, the CDR3 is TGTGCCACCAGCAGAGATTACCAAGGGTCGATTCAGTACTTC. Its protein is CATSRDYQGSIQYF.

The chain uses TRBV18 and TRBJ2-5; no reliable D call. Trimming removed 5 bases from V and 1 base from J, with 2 bases in between. CDR1 and CDR2 from the germline V gene are KGHSH and LQKENI. The CDR3 totals 11 residues. The CDR3 sequence is CASSIQETQYF. The CDR3 bases are TGTGCCAGCTCAATCCAAGAGACCCAGTACTTC.

The chain joins TRBV5-6 to TRBJ2-7; D gene unclear. The germline V and J ends were trimmed by 1 base and 2 bases, with 13 bases remaining between them. The germline V gene encodes CDR1 SGHDT and CDR2 YYEEEE. The CDR3 is made up of 15 amino acids. This CDR3 reads CASSLWSTLTYEQYF. In nucleotides, the CDR3 is TGTGCCAGCAGCTTGTGGTCAACCCTTACCTACGAGCAGTACTTC.

The chain joins TRBV19 to TRBJ1-5; tentative D call: TRBD1 (5 bases). CDR3 length: 16 residues. CDR1 and CDR2 from the germline V gene are LNHDA and SQIVND (reference sequence). Trimming removed 5 bases from V and 5 bases from J, with 19 bases in between. CDR3 sequence: CASSSGNLGVYQPQHF. Here the CDR3 DNA reads TGTGCCAGTAGTTCTGGCAACCTAGGGGTATATCAGCCCCAGCATTTT.

CDR3 in DNA: TGCGCCAGCAGCCGGGAGGTAGGAAACACCATATATTTT. Amino acid sequence: CASSREVGNTIYF. The genes are TRBV4-1 and TRBJ1-3; D is unclear. The germline V and J ends were trimmed by 4 bases and 4 bases, with 8 bases remaining between them. This CDR3 region has 13 residues. Germline V gene sequence: CDR1 MGHRA, CDR2 YSYEKL.

This clone was found a few times. The chain joins TRBV18 to TRBJ1-2, with a tentative D call TRBD1 (6 bases). Germline CDR1 and CDR2: KGHSH and LQKENI. The CDR3 is made up of 18 amino acids. The V end was cut by 1 base, the J end by 1 base, with 19 bases between. The CDR3 region is CASSPLSGAATLNYGYTF. CDR3 coding DNA: TGTGCCAGCTCACCACTGTCAGGGGCGGCGACCCTTAACTATGGCTACACCTTC.

V gene TRBV5-1 combines with J gene TRBJ1-2, with 12 bases matching TRBD1. The CDR3 contains 16 residues. CDR1 SGHRS and CDR2 YFSETQ come from the germline V gene. The junction had 7 bases not matched to a gene; V was cut back by 3 bases and J by 4 bases. The CDR3 nucleotides read TGCGCCAGCAGCTCGGGACAGGGGGCTCAACCCTATGGCTACACCTTC. Residues: CASSSGQGAQPYGYTF.

This chain links TRBV6-5 with TRBJ1-4; weak D call: TRBD1 (5 bases). The germline V and J ends were trimmed by 6 bases and 8 bases, with 16 bases remaining between them. Germline CDR1 and CDR2: MNHEY and SVGAGI. The CDR3 is made up of 14 amino acids. The CDR3 region has the DNA TGTGCCAGCAGCCCTTCGGGGGGGTCGGAAAAACTGTTTTTT. Residues: CASSPSGGSEKLFF.